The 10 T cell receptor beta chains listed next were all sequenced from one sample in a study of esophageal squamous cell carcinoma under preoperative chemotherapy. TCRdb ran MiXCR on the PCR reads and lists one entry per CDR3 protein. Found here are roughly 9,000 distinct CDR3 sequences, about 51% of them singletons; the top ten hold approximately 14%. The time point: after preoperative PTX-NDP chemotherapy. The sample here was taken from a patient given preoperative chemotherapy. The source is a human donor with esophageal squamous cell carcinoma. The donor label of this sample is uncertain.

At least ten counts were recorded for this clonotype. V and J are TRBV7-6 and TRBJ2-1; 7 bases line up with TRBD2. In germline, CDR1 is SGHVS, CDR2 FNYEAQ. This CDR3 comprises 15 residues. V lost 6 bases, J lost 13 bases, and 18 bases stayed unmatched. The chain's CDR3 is CASSENGGGEETQFF. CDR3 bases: TGTGCCAGCAGTGAGAATGGGGGGGGGGAAGAGACCCAGTTCTTC.

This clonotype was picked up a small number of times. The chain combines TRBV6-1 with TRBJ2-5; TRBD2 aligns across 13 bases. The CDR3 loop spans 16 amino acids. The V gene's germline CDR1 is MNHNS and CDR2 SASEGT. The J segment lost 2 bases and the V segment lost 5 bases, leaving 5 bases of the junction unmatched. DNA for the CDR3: TGTGCCAGCAGTCCCCCGGGACTAGCGGGACAAGAGACCCAGTACTTC. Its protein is CASSPPGLAGQETQYF.

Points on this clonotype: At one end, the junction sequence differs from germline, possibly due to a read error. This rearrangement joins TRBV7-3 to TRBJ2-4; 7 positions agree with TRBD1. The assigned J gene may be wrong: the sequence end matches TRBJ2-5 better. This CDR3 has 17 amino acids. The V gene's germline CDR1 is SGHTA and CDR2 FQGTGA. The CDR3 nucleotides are TGTGCCTTACAGGGGCAGGGAGAAGGGGGAGCCCAAAAGACCCAGTACTTC. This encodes CALQGQGEGGAQKTQYF.

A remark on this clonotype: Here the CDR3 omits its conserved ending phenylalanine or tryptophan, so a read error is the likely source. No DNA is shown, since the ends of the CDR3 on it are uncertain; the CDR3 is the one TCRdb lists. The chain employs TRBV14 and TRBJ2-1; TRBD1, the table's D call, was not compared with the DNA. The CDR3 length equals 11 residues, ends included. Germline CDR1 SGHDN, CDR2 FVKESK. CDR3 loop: CAGSLLGAALL.

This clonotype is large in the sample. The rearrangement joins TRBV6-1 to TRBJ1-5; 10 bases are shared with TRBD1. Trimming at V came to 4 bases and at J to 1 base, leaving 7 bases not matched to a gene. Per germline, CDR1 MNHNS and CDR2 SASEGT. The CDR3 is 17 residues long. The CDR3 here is CASSAFGTGASNQPQHF. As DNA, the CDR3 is TGTGCCAGCAGTGCGTTCGGGACAGGGGCGAGCAATCAGCCCCAGCATTTT.

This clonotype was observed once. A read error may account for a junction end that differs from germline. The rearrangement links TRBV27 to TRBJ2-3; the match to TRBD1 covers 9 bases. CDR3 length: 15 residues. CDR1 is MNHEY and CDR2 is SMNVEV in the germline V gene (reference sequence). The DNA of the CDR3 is TGTGCCAGCGGCCCGGGGACAGGGCGCACAGACACGCAGTATTTC. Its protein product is CASGPGTGRTDTQYF.

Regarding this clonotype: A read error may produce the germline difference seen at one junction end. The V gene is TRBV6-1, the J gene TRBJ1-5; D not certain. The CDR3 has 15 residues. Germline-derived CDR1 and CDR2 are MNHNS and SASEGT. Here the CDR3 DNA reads TGTGCCAGCAGTGGAAGTACCCTTGGGAATCAGCCCCACCATTTT. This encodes CASSGSTLGNQPHHF.

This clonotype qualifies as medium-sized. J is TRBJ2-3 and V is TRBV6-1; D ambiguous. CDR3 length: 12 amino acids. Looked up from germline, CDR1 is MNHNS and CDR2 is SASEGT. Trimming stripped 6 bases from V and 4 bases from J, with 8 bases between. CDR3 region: CASSPTPDTQYF. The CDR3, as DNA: TGTGCCAGCAGCCCTACCCCAGATACGCAGTATTTT.

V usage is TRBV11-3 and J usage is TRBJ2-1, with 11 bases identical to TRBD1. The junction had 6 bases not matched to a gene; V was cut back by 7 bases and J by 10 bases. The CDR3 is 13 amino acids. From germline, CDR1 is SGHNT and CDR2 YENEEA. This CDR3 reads CASTTRTGGEQFF. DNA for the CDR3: TGTGCCAGCACCACCCGGACAGGGGGCGAGCAGTTCTTC.

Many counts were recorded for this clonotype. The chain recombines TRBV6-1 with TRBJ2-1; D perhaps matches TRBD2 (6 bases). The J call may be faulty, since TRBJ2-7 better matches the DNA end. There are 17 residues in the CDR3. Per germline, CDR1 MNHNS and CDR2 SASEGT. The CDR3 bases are TGTGCCAGCAGTGAATTGTCGGCGGGCGGGATGGGTTACGAGCAGTACTTC. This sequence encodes CASSELSAGGMGYEQYF.